The 30 T cell receptor beta chains reported below all come from one sample, sequenced in a study of blood T cell repertoires in COVID-19. Clones were sequenced by immunoSEQ multiplex PCR, and TCRdb holds only the in-frame ones, with some missing. The sample yields roughly 40,000 clones, approximately 89% seen once. Sequences were obtained from peripheral blood. Receptors originate from a human donor in a cohort sampled during active COVID-19.

V and J are TRBV10-3 and TRBJ2-3; no reliable D call. CDR3 length equals 11 residues. From germline, CDR1 is ENHRY and CDR2 SYGVKD. V was shortened by 8 bases and J by 1 base, with 4 bases between the two germline ends. The CDR3 loop reads CAIQGTDTQYF. CDR3 nucleotide sequence: TGTGCCATCCAGGGCACAGATACGCAGTATTTT.

The rearrangement joins TRBV29-1 to TRBJ2-2; 12 nucleotides agree with TRBD1. V was clipped by 7 bases and J by 1 base; unmatched bases: 10. Germline CDR1 is SQVTM and CDR2 is ANQGSEA. CDR3 length: 17 residues. DNA for the CDR3: TGCAGCGCCCGGGACAGGGGGCTTCGATGGAACACCGGGGAGCTGTTTTTT. Its translation: CSARDRGLRWNTGELFF.

V gene TRBV19 combines with J gene TRBJ1-1, with 7 nucleotides matching TRBD1. Germline lookup yields CDR1 LNHDA and CDR2 SQIVND (reference sequence). V trimming: 5 bases; J trimming: 2 bases; junction bases outside the gene matches: 8. The CDR3 runs 15 residues. The CDR3: CASSQNRGLNTEAFF. As DNA, the CDR3 is TGTGCCAGTAGTCAGAACAGGGGCCTCAACACTGAAGCTTTCTTT.

This sequence joins TRBV7-9 and TRBJ2-1; possible D gene TRBD2, 6 bases. CDR1 and CDR2 (germline): SEHNR, FQNEAQ (reference sequence). Trimming cost V 5 bases and J 4 bases, with 18 bases left between them. This CDR3 has 16 residues. Written as DNA, the CDR3 is TGTGCCAGCAGCCCTCCCAACGGGGGAGCTTACAATGAGCAGTTCTTC. This gives the protein CASSPPNGGAYNEQFF.

The V gene is TRBV5-1, the J gene TRBJ1-1, with 9 bases identical to TRBD1. Germline assignment: CDR1 SGHRS and CDR2 YFSETQ. V lost 5 bases to trimming and J lost 7 bases; unmatched junction nucleotides: 12. This CDR3 contains 15 residues. CDR3 bases: TGCGCCAGCAGGTTACCGGGACAGGGATTATTTGAAGCTTTCTTT. Its translation: CASRLPGQGLFEAFF. Full variable domain (remainder filled in from reference TRBV5-1 and TRBJ1-1): KAGVTQTPRYLIKTRGQQVTLSCSPISGHRSVSWYQQTPGQGLQFLFEYFSETQRNKGNFPGRFSGRQFSNSRSEMNVSTLELGDSALYLCASRLPGQGLFEAFFGQGTRLTVV.

J is TRBJ2-5 and V is TRBV18; D is possibly TRBD1 (6 bases). Germline assignment: CDR1 KGHSH and CDR2 LQKENI. The CDR3 runs 14 residues. Trimming left V 6 bases short and J 6 bases short, with 17 bases between. The CDR3 DNA is TGTGCCAGCTCCACGGGGAGACAGGAAAAGACCCAGTACTTC. Protein sequence: CASSTGRQEKTQYF.

This chain links TRBV6-5 with TRBJ1-5; 8 bases align to TRBD1. Losses at the gene ends were 4 bases for V and 2 bases for J; bases not matched to a gene: 7. The CDR3 has 16 residues. Germline V CDR1 and CDR2: MNHEY, SVGAGI. CDR3 in amino acids: CASSSNRGEGNQPQHF. CDR3 bases: TGTGCCAGCAGTTCCAACAGGGGGGAAGGCAATCAGCCCCAGCATTTT.

The rearrangement joins TRBV7-9 to TRBJ2-7; D possibly corresponds to TRBD2 (7 bases). V was trimmed by 4 bases and J by 0 bases, leaving 13 bases between them. Germline V lookup: CDR1 SEHNR, CDR2 FQNEAQ (reference sequence). CDR3 length: 15 amino acids. In nucleotides, the CDR3 is TGTGCCAGCAGCTGGGAGGGGGGGAGCTCCTACGAGCAGTACTTC. This codes for CASSWEGGSSYEQYF. Filled out from reference TRBV7-9 and TRBJ2-7, the complete variable domain reads DTGVSQNPRHKITKRGQNVTFRCDPISEHNRLYWYRQTLGQGPEFLTYFQNEAQLEKSRLLSDRFSAERPKGSFSTLEIQRTEQGDSAMYLCASSWEGGSSYEQYFGPGTRLTVT.

A single count supports this clone. The rearrangement links TRBV27 to TRBJ2-1; D not certain. Trimming shortened V by 5 bases and J by 3 bases, and 11 bases separated the two germline ends. The CDR3 runs 14 residues. The germline CDR1 and CDR2 sequences are MNHEY and SMNVEV (reference sequence). CDR3 nucleotides: TGTGCCAGCAGTCCTTCAGTGTACTACAATGAGCAGTTCTTC. This sequence encodes CASSPSVYYNEQFF.

The chain has TRBV6-2 or TRBV6-3 and TRBJ2-7; TRBD2 might be the D (5 bases). Germline V lookup: CDR1 MNHEY, CDR2 SVGEGT. The V and J ends lost 6 bases and 7 bases respectively, with 19 bases between them. This CDR3 has 14 amino acids. CDR3 coding DNA: TGTGCCAGCAGCCTCCGGGGAAGTTACGGTGAGCAGTACTTC. It translates to CASSLRGSYGEQYF.

The chain combines TRBV5-4 with TRBJ2-6, with 7 bases lining up with TRBD1. The CDR3 totals 15 residues. Germline V gives CDR1 SGHNT, CDR2 YYREEE (reference sequence). After removal of 0 bases from V and 4 bases from J, the junction contained 1 base not matched to a gene. CDR3 sequence (DNA): TGTGCCAGCAGCTTGGAGGGGGCCGGGGCCAACGTCCTGACTTTC. Residues: CASSLEGAGANVLTF.

The chain recombines TRBV5-1 with TRBJ2-7; D gene uncertain. The length of the CDR3 is 14 residues. V shed 5 bases and J shed 1 base, with 13 bases lying between them. The germline V gene has CDR1 SGHRS and CDR2 YFSETQ. The DNA of the CDR3 is TGCGCCAGCAGTCTAGGAGAGTCTTCCTACGAGCAGTACTTC. Its protein product is CASSLGESSYEQYF.

This chain links TRBV6-5 with TRBJ2-2, with D maybe TRBD1 (6 bases). Germline CDR1 is MNHEY and CDR2 is SVGAGI. V was shortened by 6 bases and J by 3 bases, with 11 bases between the two germline ends. This CDR3 comprises 14 residues. CDR3 amino acids: CASRSTGHTGELFF. CDR3 in DNA: TGTGCCAGCAGGTCGACAGGACACACCGGGGAGCTGTTTTTT.

The chain carries TRBV2 and TRBJ2-1, with 15 nucleotides matching TRBD2. Trimming removed 8 bases from V and 7 bases from J; junction bases left unmatched: 6. This CDR3 region has 15 residues. Germline assignment: CDR1 SNHLY and CDR2 FYNNEI. The DNA of the CDR3 is TGTGCCAGCCACTCGGGGACTAGCGGGAGGAATGAGCAGTTCTTC. Translation: CASHSGTSGRNEQFF.

This chain uses TRBV11-3 with TRBJ2-1, with 7 bases fitting TRBD2. The CDR3 runs 20 residues. Germline lookup yields CDR1 SGHNT and CDR2 YENEEA. Trimming took 0 bases from V and 5 from J; bases not matched to a gene: 19. The CDR3, as DNA: TGTGCCAGCAGCTTAGAGACCGTTCGGAGTAGCGGGCGTACTAACAATGAGCAGTTCTTC. The encoded protein is CASSLETVRSSGRTNNEQFF.

The genes are TRBV11-1 and TRBJ1-1; D unresolved. The CDR3 extends over 15 amino acids. Trimming cost V 3 bases and J 1 base, with 12 bases left between them. Germline CDR1 SGHAT, CDR2 FQDESV (reference sequence). The CDR3 reads CASSFRGSGNTEAFF. The CDR3 DNA sequence: TGTGCCAGCAGCTTTCGGGGAAGCGGGAACACTGAAGCTTTCTTT.

V usage is TRBV5-4 and J usage is TRBJ2-3, with 7 bases lining up with TRBD2. The CDR3 has 16 residues. Trimming cost V 4 bases and J 2 bases; bases outside gene matches: 10. Germline assignment: CDR1 SGHNT and CDR2 YYREEE (reference sequence). The CDR3 DNA sequence: TGTGCCAGCAGCCCGGCTGGCGGGAGTATCACAGATACGCAGTATTTT. It encodes CASSPAGGSITDTQYF.

CDR3 sequence reads: CASRLSKGGGPADNEQFF. CDR3 sequence (DNA): TGTGCCAGCAGACTATCAAAGGGGGGAGGGCCGGCTGACAATGAGCAGTTCTTC. The chain has TRBV4-2 and TRBJ2-1, with D maybe TRBD2 (7 bases). Trimming pared 6 bases from V and 5 bases from J, leaving 26 bases between. This CDR3 spans 18 amino acids. Germline values: CDR1 LGHNA, CDR2 YNFKEQ.

The rearrangement links TRBV19 to TRBJ1-4; perhaps TRBD1 as D (6 bases). CDR1 and CDR2 from the germline V gene are LNHDA and SQIVND (reference sequence). The CDR3 runs to 20 residues. The V end was cut by 5 bases, the J end by 0 bases, with 25 bases between. As DNA, the CDR3 is TGTGCCAGTAGTCGACCCGGTAAGACAGGTCCATCTGCAACTAATGAAAAACTGTTTTTT. Translation: CASSRPGKTGPSATNEKLFF.

The V gene is TRBV6-5, the J gene TRBJ2-4; TRBD1 might be the D (5 bases). CDR3 length: 16 amino acids. CDR1 is MNHEY and CDR2 is SVGAGI in the germline V gene. V lost 2 bases and J 1 base, leaving 12 bases between the germline ends. CDR3 sequence reads: CASSYGALGAKNIQYF. The CDR3, as DNA: TGTGCCAGCAGTTACGGGGCCCTTGGGGCCAAAAACATTCAGTACTTC.

The table lists this clone with a count of one. The chain has TRBV7-2 and TRBJ2-3; TRBD2 might be the D (5 bases). The CDR3 covers 15 residues. The V and J ends lost 4 bases and 4 bases respectively, with 15 bases between them. Germline lookup yields CDR1 SGHTA and CDR2 FQGNSA. The CDR3 region is CASSSGNQKADTQYF. DNA for the CDR3: TGTGCCAGCAGCTCCGGGAACCAAAAGGCAGATACGCAGTATTTT.

This chain links TRBV7-3 with TRBJ1-2; 9 bases fit TRBD1. This CDR3 comprises 16 residues. In germline, CDR1 is SGHTA, CDR2 FQGTGA. The V segment lost 2 bases and the J segment 4 bases; nucleotides outside the gene matches: 8. The CDR3 DNA sequence: TGTGCCAGCAGCTTAGTTGGGGGACAGGGATCCTATGGCTACACCTTC. Encoded protein: CASSLVGGQGSYGYTF.

The chain recombines TRBV27 with TRBJ1-2; 7 positions match TRBD1. CDR1 is MNHEY and CDR2 is SMNVEV in the germline V gene (reference sequence). Trimming cost V 3 bases and J 0 bases; bases outside gene matches: 10. This CDR3 region has 17 residues. CDR3 bases: TGTGCCAGCAGTTTTAGATCGGACAGGATAGCTAACTATGGCTACACCTTC. Translation gives CASSFRSDRIANYGYTF.

This chain uses TRBV5-1 with TRBJ2-2; 7 positions match TRBD2. The CDR3 is 16 residues long. The V gene's germline CDR1 is SGHRS and CDR2 YFSETQ. V was pared by 4 bases and J by 7 bases, with 13 bases of the junction left unmatched. CDR3: CASSRSGRSDSGELFF. The CDR3 DNA reads TGCGCCAGCAGCCGCTCCGGGAGGAGTGACAGCGGGGAGCTGTTTTTT.

This chain connects TRBV11-2 to TRBJ2-1; 7 bases agree with TRBD2. This CDR3 spans 18 amino acids. The V gene's germline CDR1 is SGHAT and CDR2 FQNNGV. With 5 bases clipped from V and 7 bases from J, the junction kept 20 bases outside the gene matches. The CDR3 sequence is CASSPTWTTTSRPNEQFF. The DNA for the CDR3 is TGTGCCAGCAGCCCGACTTGGACTACGACTAGCCGACCGAATGAGCAGTTCTTC.

This chain uses TRBV27 with TRBJ2-3; 12 positions match TRBD2. The CDR3 runs 16 residues. Germline V gene lookup returns CDR1 MNHEY and CDR2 SMNVEV (reference sequence). Trimming at V came to 4 bases and at J to 4 bases, leaving 6 bases not matched to a gene. CDR3 sequence reads: CASSSDLAGGPDTQYF. CDR3 sequence (DNA): TGTGCCAGCAGTTCCGACCTAGCGGGAGGGCCAGATACGCAGTATTTT.

The chain links TRBV5-1 to TRBJ2-7; D unclear. Trimming took off 0 bases at V and 6 bases at J, with 16 bases between the two ends. The CDR3 length is 15 residues. The germline V gene has CDR1 SGHRS and CDR2 YFSETQ. The CDR3: CASSLEYATVREQYF. CDR3 DNA: TGCGCCAGCAGCTTGGAATACGCAACGGTACGCGAGCAGTACTTC.

The chain recombines TRBV7-2 with TRBJ1-2; 7 bases line up with TRBD1. Per the germline V gene, CDR1 is SGHTA and CDR2 is FQGNSA. CDR3 length equals 15 residues. V shed 0 bases, J shed 8 bases, and the junction held 9 bases outside the gene matches. Here the CDR3 DNA reads TGTGCCAGCAGCTTAGCCGTAGGGGGCGCGGGCGGCTACACCTTC. This sequence encodes CASSLAVGGAGGYTF.

The V call is TRBV10-1, the J call TRBJ2-5; perhaps TRBD2 as D (5 bases). V was trimmed by 6 bases and J by 4 bases, leaving 12 bases between them. This CDR3 has 13 amino acids. The germline V gene encodes CDR1 WNHNN and CDR2 SYGVQD (reference sequence). CDR3 amino acids: CASSRDLRETQYF. The DNA for the CDR3 is TGCGCCAGCAGCCGGGATCTTAGAGAGACCCAGTACTTC.

V gene TRBV28 combines with J gene TRBJ1-3; D might be TRBD1 (6 bases). The CDR3 is 19 residues long. The V end was cut by 7 bases, the J end by 0 bases, with 25 bases between. The germline V gene encodes CDR1 MDHEN and CDR2 SYDVKM. CDR3 sequence (DNA): TGTGCCAGCAAACGTGGGGGCAGCGAGCGGACCTACTCTGGAAACACCATATATTTT. Protein product: CASKRGGSERTYSGNTIYF.